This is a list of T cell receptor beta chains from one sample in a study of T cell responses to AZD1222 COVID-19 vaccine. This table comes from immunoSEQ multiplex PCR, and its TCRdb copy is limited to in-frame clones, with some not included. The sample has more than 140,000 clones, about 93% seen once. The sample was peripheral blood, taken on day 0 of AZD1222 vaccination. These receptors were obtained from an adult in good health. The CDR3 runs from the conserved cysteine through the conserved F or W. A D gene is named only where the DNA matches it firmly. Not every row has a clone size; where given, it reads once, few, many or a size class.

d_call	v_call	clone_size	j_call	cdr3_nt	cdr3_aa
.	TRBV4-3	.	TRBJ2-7	TGCGCCAGCAGCCAAGACGTACAGGTCCTTGGGGAGCAGTACTTC	CASSQDVQVLGEQYF
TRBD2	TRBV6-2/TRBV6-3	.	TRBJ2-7	TGTGCCAGCAGCCAGTGGAAGAGGGCTAGCGGGAGACACGAGCAGTACTTC	CASSQWKRASGRHEQYF
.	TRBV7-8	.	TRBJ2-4	TGTGCCAGCAGCCCAGACGCAGGGGAATGGGGGAATGGAGGATTGGCCAAAAACATTCAGTACTTC	CASSPDAGEWGNGGLAKNIQYF
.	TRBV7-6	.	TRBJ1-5	TGTGCCAGCAGCTCTACAGGGCAGGATCAGCCCCAGCATTTT	CASSSTGQDQPQHF
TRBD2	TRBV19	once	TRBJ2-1	TGTGCCAGTAGTGACGGGACTAGCGGGAGGTTCTACAATGAGCAGTTCTTC	CASSDGTSGRFYNEQFF
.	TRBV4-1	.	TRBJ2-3	TGCGCCAGCAGCCAAAAGACTAGCACAGATACGCAGTATTTT	CASSQKTSTDTQYF
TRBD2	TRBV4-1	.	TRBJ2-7	TGCGCCAGCAGCCATACACTAGCGTACCCACCCTACGAGCAGTACTTC	CASSHTLAYPPYEQYF
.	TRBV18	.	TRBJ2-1	TGTGCCAGCTCACCAACTTGGACGGTACAATACAATGAGCAGTTCTTC	CASSPTWTVQYNEQFF
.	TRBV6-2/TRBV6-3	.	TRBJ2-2	TGTGCCAGCAGTTACTCAGATTCGGCACTTACCGGGGAGCTGTTTTTT	CASSYSDSALTGELFF
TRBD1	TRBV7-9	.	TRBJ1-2	TGTGCCAGCAGCTCTATCCCGGGACAGGGAAATTACTATGGCTACACCTTC	CASSSIPGQGNYYGYTF
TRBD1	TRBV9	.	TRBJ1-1	TGTGCCAGCAGCGCGACACAGGGGGCAGGCACTGAAGCTTTCTTT	CASSATQGAGTEAFF
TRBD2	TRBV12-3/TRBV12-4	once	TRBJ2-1	TGTGCCAGTACTAGCGGGAGTTCTGATGAGCAGTTCTTC	CASTSGSSDEQFF
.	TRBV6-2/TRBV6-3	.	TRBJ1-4	TGTGCCAGCAGCGAAAACAGGGTTGGAGAAAAACTGTTTTTT	CASSENRVGEKLFF
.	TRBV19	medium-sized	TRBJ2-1	TGTGCCAGTAGTATAGTTCTCGGGCCGTACAATGAGCAGTTCTTC	CASSIVLGPYNEQFF
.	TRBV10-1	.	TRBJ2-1	TGCGCCAGCAGCTACAACTCCCCTAACTCGGGAGTTCTCAATGAGCAGTTCTTC	CASSYNSPNSGVLNEQFF
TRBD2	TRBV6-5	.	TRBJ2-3	TGTGCCAGCAGTTCCGGGGGGAGCGGGAGGGGAGATACGCAGTATTTT	CASSSGGSGRGDTQYF
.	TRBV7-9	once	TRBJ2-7	TGTGCCAGCAGCTCGATGGCCAGTGTGAAGGGCGAGCAGTACTTC	CASSSMASVKGEQYF